The TCR beta chain described here comes from a study of T cell clonality in common variable immunodeficiency. Study-wide results and limits: Reportedly, TCR beta sequences from common variable immunodeficiency showed fewer deletions and N-nucleotide insertions.

In its sample, this clone was seen many times. Its antigen is still unknown. The read gets to within 3 residues of the CDR3 end, and the germline J gene fills in the rest. This CDR3 has 14 amino acids. The V gene's germline CDR1 is DFQATT and CDR2 SNEGSKA (reference sequence). The V segment lost 6 bases and the J segment 0 bases; nucleotides outside the gene matches: 1. Data came from immunoSEQ multiplex PCR; TCRdb stores just in-frame clones and leaves some out. The data show fewer than 50,000 clones, with none appearing a single time. The sequence came from a person between 18 and 75 years old in good health. The chain joins TRBV20-1 to TRBJ2-3, with 12 bases lining up with TRBD2. The specimen sequenced was peripheral blood mononuclear cells. The CDR3 here is CSALAGGSTDTQYF. The sequenced part of the CDR3 DNA is TGCAGTGCCCTAGCGGGAGGGAGCACAGATACG.